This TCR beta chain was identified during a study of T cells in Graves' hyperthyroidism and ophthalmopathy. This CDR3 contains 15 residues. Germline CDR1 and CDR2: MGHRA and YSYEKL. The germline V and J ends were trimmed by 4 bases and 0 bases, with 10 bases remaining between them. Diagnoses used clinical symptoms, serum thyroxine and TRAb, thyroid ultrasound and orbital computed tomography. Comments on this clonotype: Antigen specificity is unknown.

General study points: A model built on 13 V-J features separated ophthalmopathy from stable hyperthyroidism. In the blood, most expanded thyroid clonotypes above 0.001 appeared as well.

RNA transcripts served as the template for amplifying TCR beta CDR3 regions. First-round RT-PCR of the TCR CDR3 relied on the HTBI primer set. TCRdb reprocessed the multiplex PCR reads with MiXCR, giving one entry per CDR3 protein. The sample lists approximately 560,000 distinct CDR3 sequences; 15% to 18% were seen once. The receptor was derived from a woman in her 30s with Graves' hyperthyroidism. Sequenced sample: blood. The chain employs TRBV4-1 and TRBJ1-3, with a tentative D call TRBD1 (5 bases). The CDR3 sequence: CASSPRGVSGNTIYF. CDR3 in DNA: TGCGCCAGCAGCCCTCGGGGGGTCTCTGGAAACACCATATATTTT.